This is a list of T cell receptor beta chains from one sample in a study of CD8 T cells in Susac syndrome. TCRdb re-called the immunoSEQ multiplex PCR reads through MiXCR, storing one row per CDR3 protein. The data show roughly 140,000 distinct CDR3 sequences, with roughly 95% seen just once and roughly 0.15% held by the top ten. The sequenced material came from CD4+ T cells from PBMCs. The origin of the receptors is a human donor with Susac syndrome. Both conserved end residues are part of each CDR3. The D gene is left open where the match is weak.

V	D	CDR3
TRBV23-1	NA	CASSQSAVRETQYF
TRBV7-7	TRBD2	CASSPHRAGGHEQFF
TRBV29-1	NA	CSVLPGVTGELFF
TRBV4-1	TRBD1	CASSQDQRTGMLYNEQFF
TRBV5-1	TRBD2	CASSRELAGLYEQFF
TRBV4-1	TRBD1	CASSQDGGQGQRETQYF
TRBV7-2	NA	CASSSDTYEQYF
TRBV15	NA	CATSRDDLTANTQYF
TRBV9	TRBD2	CASSGGGSYEQYF
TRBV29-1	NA	CSVVPNEQFF
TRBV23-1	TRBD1	CASSRTGTGSYEQYF
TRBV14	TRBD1	CASSQNRGLYNSPLHF
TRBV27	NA	CASSERDTSYEQYF
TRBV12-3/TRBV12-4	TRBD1	CASIEGADEAFF
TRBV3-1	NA	CASSPRRVGETQYF
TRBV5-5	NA	CASSRTEGRLLGEQYF
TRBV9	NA	CASSVLQVLFNEQFF
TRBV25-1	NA	CASSALGGSEQYF
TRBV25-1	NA	CASSPPGDQPQHF
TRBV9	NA	CASSRQLSGANVLTF
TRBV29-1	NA	CSVLGGEQFF
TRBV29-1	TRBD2	CSVVPSGGPFLRNEQFF
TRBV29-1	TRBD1	CSVGTGFGEAFF
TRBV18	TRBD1	CASSDRGKTQYF
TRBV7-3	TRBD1	CASSLIGTGPTGELFF
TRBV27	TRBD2	CASSLERGHEQFF
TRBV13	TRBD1	CASSSTGGFDYGYTF
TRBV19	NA	CASTGQSGNQPQHF
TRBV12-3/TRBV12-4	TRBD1	CASSNRQGVETQYF
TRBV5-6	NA	CASAGTLGTSGANVLTF
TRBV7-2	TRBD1	CASSPDRGYSYEQYF
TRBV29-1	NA	CSVEKDGDEQYF